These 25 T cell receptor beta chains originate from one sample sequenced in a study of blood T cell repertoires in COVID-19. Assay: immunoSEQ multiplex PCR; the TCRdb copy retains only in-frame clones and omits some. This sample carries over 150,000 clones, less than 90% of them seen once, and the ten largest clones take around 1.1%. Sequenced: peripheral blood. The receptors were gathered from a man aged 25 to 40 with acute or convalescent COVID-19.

This CDR3 reads CATSRDTSGEEYF. For the CDR3, the DNA is TGTGCCACCAGCAGAGATACTAGCGGGGAAGAGTACTTC. J is TRBJ2-7 and V is TRBV15; the match to TRBD2 covers 10 bases. V lost 0 bases to trimming and J lost 11 bases; unmatched junction nucleotides: 4. The CDR3 is 13 residues long. Germline V gene sequence: CDR1 LNHNV, CDR2 YYDKDF (reference sequence).

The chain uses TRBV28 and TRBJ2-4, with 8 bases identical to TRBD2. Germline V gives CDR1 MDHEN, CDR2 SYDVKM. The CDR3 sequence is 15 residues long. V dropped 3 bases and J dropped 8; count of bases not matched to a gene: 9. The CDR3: CASSFERESGHIQYF. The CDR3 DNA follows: TGTGCCAGCAGTTTTGAGCGGGAGTCGGGCCACATTCAGTACTTC.

CDR3 DNA: TGTGCCAGCAGCTTGGAGGGGTATGGCTACACCTTC. Protein sequence: CASSLEGYGYTF. The rearrangement joins TRBV5-4 to TRBJ1-2, with TRBD1 as a possible D gene (5 bases). Deletions cut 0 bases from V and 5 bases from J, with 5 bases between. Germline-derived CDR1 and CDR2 are SGHNT and YYREEE (reference sequence). This CDR3 has 12 amino acids.

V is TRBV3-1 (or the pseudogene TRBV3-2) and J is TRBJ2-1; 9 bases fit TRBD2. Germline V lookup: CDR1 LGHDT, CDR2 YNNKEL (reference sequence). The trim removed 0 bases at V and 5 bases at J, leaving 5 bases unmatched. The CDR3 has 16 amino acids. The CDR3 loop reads CASSQDKRLADNEQFF. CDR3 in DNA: TGTGCCAGCAGCCAAGATAAGAGACTAGCGGACAATGAGCAGTTCTTC.

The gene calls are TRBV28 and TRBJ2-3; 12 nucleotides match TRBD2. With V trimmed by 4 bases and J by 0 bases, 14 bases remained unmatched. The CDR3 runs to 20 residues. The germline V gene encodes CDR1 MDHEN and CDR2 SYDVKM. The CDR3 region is CASSYPGVWTSGISTDTQYF. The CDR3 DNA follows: TGTGCCAGCAGTTATCCTGGGGTATGGACTAGCGGGATAAGCACAGATACGCAGTATTTT. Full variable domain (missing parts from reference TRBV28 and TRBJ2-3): DVKVTQSSRYLVKRTGEKVFLECVQDMDHENMFWYRQDPGLGLRLIYFSYDVKMKEKGDIPEGYSVSREKKERFSLILESASTNQTSMYLCASSYPGVWTSGISTDTQYFGPGTRLTVL.

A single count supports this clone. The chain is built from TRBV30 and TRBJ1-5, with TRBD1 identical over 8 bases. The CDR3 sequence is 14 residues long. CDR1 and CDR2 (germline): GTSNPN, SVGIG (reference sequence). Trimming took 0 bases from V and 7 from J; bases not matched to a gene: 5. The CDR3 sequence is CAWSVSQGEQPQHF. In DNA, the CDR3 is TGTGCCTGGAGTGTTTCACAGGGGGAACAGCCCCAGCATTTT.

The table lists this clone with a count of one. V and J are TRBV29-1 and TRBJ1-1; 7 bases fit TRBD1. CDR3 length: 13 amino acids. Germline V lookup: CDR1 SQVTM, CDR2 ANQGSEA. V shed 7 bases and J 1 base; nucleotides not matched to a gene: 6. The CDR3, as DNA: TGCAGCGCCAGGGGGGCAAGGAACACTGAAGCTTTCTTT. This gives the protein CSARGARNTEAFF. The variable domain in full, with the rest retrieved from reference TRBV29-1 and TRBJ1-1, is SAVISQKPSRDICQRGTSLTIQCQVDSQVTMMFWYRQQPGQSLTLIATANQGSEATYESGFVIDKFPISRPNLTFSTLTVSNMSPEDSSIYLCSARGARNTEAFFGQGTRLTVV.

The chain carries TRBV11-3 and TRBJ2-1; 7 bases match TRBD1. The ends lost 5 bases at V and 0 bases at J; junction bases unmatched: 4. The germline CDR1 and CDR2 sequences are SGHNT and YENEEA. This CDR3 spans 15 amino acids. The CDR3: CASSLRQGSYNEQFF. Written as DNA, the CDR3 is TGTGCCAGCAGCCTCCGACAGGGCTCCTACAATGAGCAGTTCTTC.

The CDR3 sequence: CASSIWKGESQPQHF. The CDR3 bases are TGTGCCAGTAGTATCTGGAAGGGGGAGAGTCAGCCCCAGCATTTT. V usage is TRBV19 and J usage is TRBJ1-5; perhaps TRBD1 as D (6 bases). The CDR3 extends over 15 amino acids. Per the germline V gene, CDR1 is LNHDA and CDR2 is SQIVND (reference sequence). Deletions cut 3 bases from V and 6 bases from J, with 15 bases between.

DNA for the CDR3: TGTGCCAGCAGCGTAGACGTGGGAGGGTCCTACAATGAGCAGTTCTTC. Translation: CASSVDVGGSYNEQFF. V and J are TRBV9 and TRBJ2-1; TRBD2 matches at 7 bases. The CDR3 has 16 residues. CDR1 is SGDLS and CDR2 is YYNGEE in the germline V gene. Unmatched junction bases numbered 4, after V lost 0 bases and J lost 1 base. Complete variable domain (other parts from reference TRBV9 and TRBJ2-1): DSGVTQTPKHLITATGQRVTLRCSPRSGDLSVYWYQQSLDQGLQFLIQYYNGEERAKGNILERFSAQQFPDLHSELNLSSLELGDSALYFCASSVDVGGSYNEQFFGPGTRLTVL.

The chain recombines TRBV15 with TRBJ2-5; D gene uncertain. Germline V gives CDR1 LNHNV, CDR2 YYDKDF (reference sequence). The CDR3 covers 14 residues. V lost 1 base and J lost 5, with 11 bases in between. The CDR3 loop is CATSRATLEETQYF. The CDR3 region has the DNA TGTGCCACCAGCAGAGCTACTCTTGAGGAGACCCAGTACTTC.

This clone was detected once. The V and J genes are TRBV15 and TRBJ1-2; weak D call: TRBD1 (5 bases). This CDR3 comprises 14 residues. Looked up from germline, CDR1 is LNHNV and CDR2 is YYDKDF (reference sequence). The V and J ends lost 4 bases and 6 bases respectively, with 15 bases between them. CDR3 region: CATSKQVKSDGYTF. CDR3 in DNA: TGTGCCACCAGCAAACAGGTGAAATCGGATGGCTACACCTTC.

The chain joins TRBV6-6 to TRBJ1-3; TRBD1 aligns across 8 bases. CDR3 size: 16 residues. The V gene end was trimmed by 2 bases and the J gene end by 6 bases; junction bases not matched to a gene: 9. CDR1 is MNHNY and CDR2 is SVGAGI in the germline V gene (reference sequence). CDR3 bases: TGTGCCAGCAGTTACAGCAGGGGGCGCGGGGTAAACACCATATATTTT. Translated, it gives CASSYSRGRGVNTIYF.

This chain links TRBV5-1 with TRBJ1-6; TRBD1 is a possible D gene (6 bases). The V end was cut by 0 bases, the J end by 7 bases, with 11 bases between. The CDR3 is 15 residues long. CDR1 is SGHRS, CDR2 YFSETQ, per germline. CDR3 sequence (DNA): TGCGCCAGCAGCTTGGACCTACAGGGAAATTCACCCCTCCACTTT. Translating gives CASSLDLQGNSPLHF.

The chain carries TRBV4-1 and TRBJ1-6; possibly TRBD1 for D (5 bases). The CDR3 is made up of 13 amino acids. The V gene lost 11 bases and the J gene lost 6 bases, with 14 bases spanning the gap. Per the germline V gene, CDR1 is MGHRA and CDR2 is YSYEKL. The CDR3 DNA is TGCGCCGGGAGTACGGGGGTTAATTCACCCCTCCACTTT. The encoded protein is CAGSTGVNSPLHF.

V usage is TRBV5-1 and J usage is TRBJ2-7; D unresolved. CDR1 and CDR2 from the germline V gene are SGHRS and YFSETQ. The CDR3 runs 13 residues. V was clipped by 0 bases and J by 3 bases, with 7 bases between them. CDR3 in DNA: TGCGCCAGCAGCTTGGGAGGAATCTACGAGCAGTACTTC. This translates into CASSLGGIYEQYF.

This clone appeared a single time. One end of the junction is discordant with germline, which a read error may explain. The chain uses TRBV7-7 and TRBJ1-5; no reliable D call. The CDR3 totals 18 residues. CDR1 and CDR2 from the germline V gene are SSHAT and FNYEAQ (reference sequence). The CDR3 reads CASSLVVGLYIRNQPQHF. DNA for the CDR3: TGTGCTAGCAGCTTAGTGGTTGGGCTATACATAAGGAATCAGCCCCAGCATTTT.

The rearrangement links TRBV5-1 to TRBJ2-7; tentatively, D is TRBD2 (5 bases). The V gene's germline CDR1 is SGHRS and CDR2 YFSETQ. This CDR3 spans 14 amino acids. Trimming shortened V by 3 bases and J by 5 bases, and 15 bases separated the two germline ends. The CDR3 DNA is TGCGCCAGCAGCTCCGAGGGTGACCTGGACGAGCAGTACTTC. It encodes CASSSEGDLDEQYF. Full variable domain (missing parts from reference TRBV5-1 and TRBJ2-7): KAGVTQTPRYLIKTRGQQVTLSCSPISGHRSVSWYQQTPGQGLQFLFEYFSETQRNKGNFPGRFSGRQFSNSRSEMNVSTLELGDSALYLCASSSEGDLDEQYFGPGTRLTVT.

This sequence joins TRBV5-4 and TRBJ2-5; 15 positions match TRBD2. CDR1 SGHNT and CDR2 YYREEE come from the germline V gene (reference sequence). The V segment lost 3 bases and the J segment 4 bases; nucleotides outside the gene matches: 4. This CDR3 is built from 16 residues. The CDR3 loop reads CASSWTSGGASETQYF. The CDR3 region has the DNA TGTGCCAGCAGCTGGACTAGCGGGGGGGCATCAGAGACCCAGTACTTC.

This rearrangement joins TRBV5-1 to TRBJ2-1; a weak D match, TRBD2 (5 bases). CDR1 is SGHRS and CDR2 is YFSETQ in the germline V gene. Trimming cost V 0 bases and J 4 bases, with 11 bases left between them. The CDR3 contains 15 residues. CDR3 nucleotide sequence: TGCGCCAGCAGCTTGGGCGGGCGCCTATACAATGAGCAGTTCTTC. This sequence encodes CASSLGGRLYNEQFF.

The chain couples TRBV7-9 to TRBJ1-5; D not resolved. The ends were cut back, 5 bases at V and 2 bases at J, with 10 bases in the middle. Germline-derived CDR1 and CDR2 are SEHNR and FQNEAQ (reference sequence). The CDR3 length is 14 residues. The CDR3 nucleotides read TGTGCCAGCAGCCTTACCGAGGGCAATCAGCCCCAGCATTTT. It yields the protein CASSLTEGNQPQHF. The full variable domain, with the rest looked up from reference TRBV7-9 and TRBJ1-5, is DTGVSQNPRHKITKRGQNVTFRCDPISEHNRLYWYRQTLGQGPEFLTYFQNEAQLEKSRLLSDRFSAERPKGSFSTLEIQRTEQGDSAMYLCASSLTEGNQPQHFGDGTRLSIL.

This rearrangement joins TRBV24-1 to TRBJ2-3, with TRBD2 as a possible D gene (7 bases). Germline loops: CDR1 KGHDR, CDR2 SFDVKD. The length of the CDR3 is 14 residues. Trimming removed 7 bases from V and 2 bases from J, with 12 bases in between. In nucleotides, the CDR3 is TGTGCCACCAGAGGGGGACTATCCACAGATACGCAGTATTTT. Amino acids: CATRGGLSTDTQYF.

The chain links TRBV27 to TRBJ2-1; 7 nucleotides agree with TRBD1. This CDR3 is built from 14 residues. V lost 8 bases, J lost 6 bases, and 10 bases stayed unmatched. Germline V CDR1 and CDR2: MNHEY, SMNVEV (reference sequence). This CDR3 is CASVGSNRGNEQFF. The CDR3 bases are TGTGCCAGCGTTGGTTCTAACAGGGGCAATGAGCAGTTCTTC.

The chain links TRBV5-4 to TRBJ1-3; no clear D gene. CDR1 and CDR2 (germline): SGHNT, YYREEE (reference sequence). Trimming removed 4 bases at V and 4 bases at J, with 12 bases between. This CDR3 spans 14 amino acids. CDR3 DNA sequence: TGTGCCAGCAGCGCGGGCGGGCGCGGAAACACCATATATTTT. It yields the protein CASSAGGRGNTIYF. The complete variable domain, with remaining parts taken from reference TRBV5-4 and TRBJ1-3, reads ETGVTQSPTHLIKTRGQQVTLRCSSQSGHNTVSWYQQALGQGPQFIFQYYREEENGRGNFPPRFSGLQFPNYSSELNVNALELDDSALYLCASSAGGRGNTIYFGEGSWLTVV.

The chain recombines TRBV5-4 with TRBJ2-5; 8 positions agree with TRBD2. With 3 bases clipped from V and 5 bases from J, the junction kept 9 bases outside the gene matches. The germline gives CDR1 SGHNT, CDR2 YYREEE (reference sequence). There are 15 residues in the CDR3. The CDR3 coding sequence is TGTGCCAGCAGCTCCATCGGGGGGGCGTTTGAGACCCAGTACTTC. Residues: CASSSIGGAFETQYF.